The 26 T cell receptor beta chains presented below share a single source sample, sequenced in a study of CD8+CD57+ T cells in acquired aplastic anemia. Patients chosen for sequencing had CD8+CD57+ cells that had expanded, as shown by flow cytometry. Genomic DNA constituted the template upon which TCR beta VDJ and CDR3 profiling was performed. TCRdb processed the reads anew with MiXCR; each CDR3 protein has one entry. This table holds 190,000 or so distinct CDR3 sequences, about half found once. Sequenced: sorted CD4+, CD8+, or CD8+CD57+ T cells (not recorded which) from PBMCs. These receptors were taken from a human donor with aplastic anemia.

This chain links TRBV28 with TRBJ2-7; tentative D call: TRBD1 (6 bases). The CDR3 consists of 16 residues. V was shortened by 5 bases and J by 0 bases, with 17 bases between the two germline ends. The germline gives CDR1 MDHEN, CDR2 SYDVKM. CDR3 sequence: CASSPSGQRSSYEQYF. DNA for the CDR3: TGTGCCAGCAGTCCCTCCGGACAGAGGAGCTCCTACGAGCAGTACTTC. The variable domain in full, with the rest retrieved from reference TRBV28 and TRBJ2-7, is DVKVTQSSRYLVKRTGEKVFLECVQDMDHENMFWYRQDPGLGLRLIYFSYDVKMKEKGDIPEGYSVSREKKERFSLILESASTNQTSMYLCASSPSGQRSSYEQYFGPGTRLTVT.

The chain joins TRBV29-1 to TRBJ2-3; the D is unclear. This CDR3 has 12 residues. The V and J ends lost 7 bases and 4 bases respectively, with 12 bases between them. The germline CDR1 and CDR2 sequences are SQVTM and ANQGSEA. CDR3 in amino acids: CSAPRGADTQYF. CDR3 bases: TGCAGCGCCCCCCGCGGAGCAGATACGCAGTATTTT.

This clonotype was recorded many times. The chain is built from TRBV20-1 and TRBJ2-5; 10 nucleotides line up with TRBD2. Germline V gene data show CDR1 as DFQATT and CDR2 as SNEGSKA (reference sequence). J lost 1 base, V lost 4 bases, and 6 bases had no gene match. CDR3 length: 15 residues. The CDR3 is CSAISLAGGQETQYF. In DNA form, the CDR3 reads TGCAGTGCTATTAGCTTAGCGGGGGGCCAAGAGACCCAGTACTTC.

This chain joins TRBV10-3 and TRBJ1-1, with D perhaps matching TRBD1 (5 bases). CDR1 and CDR2 from the germline V gene are ENHRY and SYGVKD. Trimming shortened V by 3 bases and J by 3 bases, and 14 bases separated the two germline ends. This CDR3 region has 15 residues. In DNA form, the CDR3 reads TGTGCCATCAGTGAATCTGGGGCTCGCGACACTGAAGCTTTCTTT. Protein product: CAISESGARDTEAFF.

This clonotype was counted many times. The CDR3 nucleotides read TGTGCCAGCAGCTTAATGAACACTGAAGCTTTCTTT. Translation: CASSLMNTEAFF. The chain uses TRBV11-2 and TRBJ1-1, with D unresolved. The CDR3 sequence is 12 residues long. In germline, CDR1 is SGHAT, CDR2 FQNNGV. With 2 bases removed from V and 0 bases from J, the gap between germline ends came to 1 base.

The V call is TRBV12-3 or TRBV12-4, the J call TRBJ2-1; the match to TRBD2 covers 14 bases. This CDR3 spans 15 amino acids. Trimming removed 5 bases from V and 5 bases from J; junction bases left unmatched: 2. CDR3 nucleotide sequence: TGTGCCAGCAGTGGACTAGCGGGAGGACACAATGAGCAGTTCTTC. Amino acid sequence: CASSGLAGGHNEQFF.

This clonotype was recorded at least ten times. The rearrangement joins TRBV5-1 to TRBJ2-2; D possibly matches TRBD1 or TRBD2 (5 bases each). In germline, CDR1 is SGHRS, CDR2 YFSETQ. This CDR3 comprises 15 residues. The germline V and J ends were trimmed by 4 bases and 2 bases, with 12 bases remaining between them. The DNA for the CDR3 is TGCGCCAGCAGCACCGGGACGGTTAACACCGGGGAGCTGTTTTTT. It yields the protein CASSTGTVNTGELFF.

This clonotype was seen at least ten times. The chain combines TRBV11-2 with TRBJ2-1; the match to TRBD2 covers 11 bases. Germline V gene sequence: CDR1 SGHAT, CDR2 FQNNGV. There are 15 residues in the CDR3. Trimming took 2 bases from V and 6 from J; bases not matched to a gene: 3. CDR3 DNA sequence: TGTGCCAGCAGCTTAACTAGCGGGAGCCTCAATGAGCAGTTCTTC. It encodes CASSLTSGSLNEQFF. Complete variable domain (other parts from reference TRBV11-2 and TRBJ2-1): EAGVAQSPRYKIIEKRQSVAFWCNPISGHATLYWYQQILGQGPKLLIQFQNNGVVDDSQLPKDRFSAERLKGVDSTLKIQPAKLEDSAVYLCASSLTSGSLNEQFFGPGTRLTVL.

This clonotype appeared a few times. This chain links TRBV6-2 or TRBV6-3 with TRBJ1-5; weak D call: TRBD1 (6 bases). Germline V CDR1 and CDR2: MNHEY, SVGEGT. This CDR3 spans 17 amino acids. V was shortened by 7 bases and J by 1 base, with 20 bases between the two germline ends. The CDR3 sequence is CASTDIAQGLSNQPQHF. The CDR3 DNA reads as TGTGCCAGCACCGACATTGCTCAGGGGTTGAGCAATCAGCCCCAGCATTTT.

Concerning this clonotype itself: A much larger clone differs by one base, so this may be a read error. This CDR3 is CSAGSGGIKTQYF. The DNA of the CDR3 is TGCAGTGCTGGATCAGGGGGCATAAAGACCCAGTACTTC. This chain joins TRBV20-1 and TRBJ2-5, with 8 positions matching TRBD1. The germline V gene encodes CDR1 DFQATT and CDR2 SNEGSKA (reference sequence). V dropped 5 bases and J dropped 6; count of bases not matched to a gene: 8. This CDR3 is built from 13 residues.

In this sample, this clonotype turned up once. CDR3 nucleotide sequence: TGCAGTGCTGGGCGACCGGACACTGAAGCTTTCTTT. It translates to CSAGRPDTEAFF. The J gene is TRBJ1-1, the V gene TRBV20-1; unclear D gene. V lost 5 bases, J lost 3 bases, and 10 bases lay in between. The CDR3 covers 12 residues. Germline V gene lookup returns CDR1 DFQATT and CDR2 SNEGSKA (reference sequence).

This clonotype was found many times. This chain uses TRBV5-4 with TRBJ2-3; TRBD2 aligns across 11 bases. The CDR3 has 18 amino acids. Germline assignment: CDR1 SGHNT and CDR2 YYREEE (reference sequence). V gave up 0 bases and J gave up 0 bases; unmatched junction bases: 6. CDR3 coding DNA: TGTGCCAGCAGCTTGGCGGCGCTAGCGGGGGGTAGCACAGATACGCAGTATTTT. It encodes CASSLAALAGGSTDTQYF.

Points on this clonotype: This may be a read error: a much more frequent sequence differs by one nucleotide. The chain joins TRBV5-4 to TRBJ2-7, with TRBD1 matching over 7 bases. J gave up 6 bases and V 0 bases, and 12 bases lay outside the gene matches. Germline CDR1 reads SGHNT; CDR2 reads YYREEE (reference sequence). This CDR3 is built from 16 residues. The CDR3 coding sequence is TGTGCCAGCAGCTTGGGAGGGGGCAGGTTTGGCAGCGAGCAGTACTTC. It codes for CASSLGGGRFGSEQYF.

The V gene is TRBV25-1, the J gene TRBJ1-3, with no clear D. V was cut by 10 bases and J by 0 bases, with 10 bases left in between. This CDR3 is 13 amino acids long. Germline CDR1 is MGHDK and CDR2 is SYGVNS. The CDR3 loop reads CATTSISGNTIYF. The CDR3 nucleotides read TGTGCCACCACCTCTATCTCTGGAAACACCATATATTTT.

At least ten counts were recorded for this clonotype. V usage is TRBV19 and J usage is TRBJ2-1; tentative D call: TRBD1 (8 bases). CDR1 and CDR2 (germline): LNHDA, SQIVND (reference sequence). Trimming took off 6 bases at V and 8 bases at J, with 23 bases between the two ends. The CDR3 spans 16 residues. CDR3 bases: TGTGCCAGTAGCCTAACGGGACAGGCGGGGGTCGATGAGCAGTTCTTC. This translates into CASSLTGQAGVDEQFF.

The chain has TRBV11-2 and TRBJ2-3; 10 bases are shared with TRBD1. The CDR3 length is 16 residues. V was clipped by 5 bases and J by 6 bases; unmatched bases: 11. The germline V gene has CDR1 SGHAT and CDR2 FQNNGV. The CDR3 DNA reads TGTGCCAGCAGCGCGACGGGACAGGGGATAGGTGATACGCAGTATTTT. It is translated as CASSATGQGIGDTQYF.

The genes are TRBV25-1 and TRBJ2-3; D could derive from TRBD1 or TRBD2 (5 bases each). With 2 bases removed from V and 2 bases from J, the gap between germline ends came to 11 bases. Germline CDR1 is MGHDK and CDR2 is SYGVNS. This CDR3 comprises 15 residues. The CDR3 here is CASSEILGTTDTQYF. The CDR3 DNA sequence: TGTGCCAGCAGTGAAATATTGGGGACCACAGATACGCAGTATTTT. The full variable domain, with the rest looked up from reference TRBV25-1 and TRBJ2-3, is EADIYQTPRYLVIGTGKKITLECSQTMGHDKMYWYQQDPGMELHLIHYSYGVNSTEKGDLSSESTVSRIRTEHFPLTLESARPSHTSQYLCASSEILGTTDTQYFGPGTRLTVL.

This clonotype came up many times. The V gene is TRBV6-2 or TRBV6-3, the J gene TRBJ1-1; no definite D call. Trimming removed 8 bases from V and 0 bases from J, with 7 bases in between. The CDR3 has 12 residues. Germline assignment: CDR1 MNHEY and CDR2 SVGEGT. The CDR3 spells CASLSVNTEAFF. Here the CDR3 DNA reads TGTGCCAGCCTGTCTGTGAACACTGAAGCTTTCTTT.

This clonotype was picked up a small number of times. A read error may explain this, as a much larger clone is one base away. The CDR3 coding sequence is TGCGGTGCTAGGAAGGCGGGGGCGGCAGATACGCAGTATTTT. This codes for CGARKAGAADTQYF. The rearrangement links TRBV20-1 to TRBJ2-3; D is possibly TRBD2 (7 bases). Germline loops: CDR1 DFQATT, CDR2 SNEGSKA (reference sequence). There are 14 residues in the CDR3.

V usage is TRBV7-9 and J usage is TRBJ2-7; D is perhaps TRBD1 or TRBD2 (6 bases each). CDR3 length: 15 amino acids. Trimming took 5 bases from V and 2 from J, leaving 16 bases between them. Germline V gene data show CDR1 as SEHNR and CDR2 as FQNEAQ (reference sequence). The CDR3 is CASSLVKGGTYEQYF. The CDR3 region has the DNA TGTGCCAGCAGCCTCGTAAAGGGGGGAACCTACGAGCAGTACTTC.

This clonotype was seen just once. DNA for the CDR3: TGTGCCAGCAGTCCCAGACACCTTACTGAAGCTTTCTTT. Translating it yields CASSPRHLTEAFF. This rearrangement joins TRBV2 to TRBJ1-1, with no clear D. Deletions cut 5 bases from V and 5 bases from J, with 12 bases between. This CDR3 region has 13 residues. Looked up from germline, CDR1 is SNHLY and CDR2 is FYNNEI.

Turning to this clonotype: Since no conserved phenylalanine or tryptophan closes the CDR3, a read error is the likely cause. The genes are TRBV12-3 or TRBV12-4 and TRBJ1-1; D uncertain. The CDR3 extends over 13 amino acids. Between the trimmed V and J ends, which lost 2 bases and 1 base, there was a span of 5 bases. The CDR3 DNA is TGTGCCAGCAGTTTACGAGAGAACACTGAAGCTTTCTTA. Its translation: CASSLRENTEAFL.

The chain combines TRBV10-1 with TRBJ1-3; D remains ambiguous. The germline V gene encodes CDR1 WNHNN and CDR2 SYGVQD (reference sequence). The V end lost 3 bases, the J end lost 0 bases, and 9 bases lay between the germline ends. The CDR3 sequence is 15 residues long. CDR3 coding DNA: TGCGCCAGCAGTGATCTTGGGCTCTCTGGAAACACCATATATTTT. Its protein product is CASSDLGLSGNTIYF.

This clonotype has ten or more counts. V is TRBV6-1 and J is TRBJ2-7; D is undetermined. The V and J ends lost 6 bases and 0 bases respectively, with 9 bases between them. There are 13 residues in the CDR3. Germline CDR1 MNHNS, CDR2 SASEGT. The CDR3 nucleotides read TGTGCCAGCAGCCCCTCACCCTCCTACGAGCAGTACTTC. This translates into CASSPSPSYEQYF.

The chain is built from TRBV15 and TRBJ2-3; D unresolved. CDR1 and CDR2 from the germline V gene are LNHNV and YYDKDF (reference sequence). This CDR3 has 15 amino acids. The V and J ends lost 0 bases and 2 bases respectively, with 9 bases between them. The DNA of the CDR3 is TGTGCCACCAGCAGAGATCGGGTTCACACAGATACGCAGTATTTT. Protein: CATSRDRVHTDTQYF.

This chain uses TRBV25-1 with TRBJ2-7; 12 nucleotides match TRBD1. The germline V gene encodes CDR1 MGHDK and CDR2 SYGVNS. The CDR3 has 15 amino acids. The junction had 11 bases not matched to a gene; V was cut back by 5 bases and J by 9 bases. In DNA, the CDR3 is TGTGCCAGCAGTTGCTCCGGGACAGGGGGCACGGGGCAGTACTTC. Its protein is CASSCSGTGGTGQYF.